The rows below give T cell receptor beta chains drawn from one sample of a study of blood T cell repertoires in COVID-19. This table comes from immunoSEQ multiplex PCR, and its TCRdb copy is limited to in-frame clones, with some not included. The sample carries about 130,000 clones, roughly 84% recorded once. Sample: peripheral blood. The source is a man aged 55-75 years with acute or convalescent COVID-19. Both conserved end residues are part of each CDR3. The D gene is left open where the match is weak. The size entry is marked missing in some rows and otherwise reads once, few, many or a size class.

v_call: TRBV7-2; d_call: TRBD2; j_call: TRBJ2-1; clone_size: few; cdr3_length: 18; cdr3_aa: CASSLVASGGASYNEQFF; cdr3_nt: TGTGCCAGCAGCTTAGTGGCTAGCGGGGGGGCGTCCTACAATGAGCAGTTCTTC
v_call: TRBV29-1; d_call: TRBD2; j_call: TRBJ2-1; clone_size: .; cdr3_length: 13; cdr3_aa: CSKTSSGTGEQFF; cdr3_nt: TGCAGCAAGACTAGCTCGGGTACTGGTGAGCAGTTCTTC
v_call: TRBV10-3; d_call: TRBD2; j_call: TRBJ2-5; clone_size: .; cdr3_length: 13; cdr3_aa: CAIGGLPRETQYF; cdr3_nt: TGTGCCATTGGGGGACTACCTAGAGAGACCCAGTACTTC
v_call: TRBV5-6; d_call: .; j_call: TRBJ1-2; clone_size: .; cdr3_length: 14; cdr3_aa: CASSPTGPPYGYTF; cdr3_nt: TGTGCCAGCAGCCCGACAGGCCCACCCTATGGCTACACCTTC
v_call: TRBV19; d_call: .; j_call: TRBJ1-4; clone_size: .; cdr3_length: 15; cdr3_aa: CASSFSFVTNEKLFF; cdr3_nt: TGTGCCAGTAGTTTCTCCTTCGTAACTAATGAAAAACTGTTTTTT
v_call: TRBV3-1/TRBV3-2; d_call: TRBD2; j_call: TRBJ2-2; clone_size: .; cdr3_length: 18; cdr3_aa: CASLLTSGATANTGELFF; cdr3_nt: TGTGCCAGCTTGTTGACTAGCGGGGCTACCGCGAACACCGGGGAGCTGTTTTTT
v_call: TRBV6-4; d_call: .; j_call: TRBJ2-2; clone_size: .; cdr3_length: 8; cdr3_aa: CARLRLFF; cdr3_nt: TGTGCCAGACTCCGGCTGTTTTTT
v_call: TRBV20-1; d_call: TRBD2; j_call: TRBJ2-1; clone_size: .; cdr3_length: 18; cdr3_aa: CSASPGLAGPSSYNEQFF; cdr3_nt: TGCAGTGCTAGTCCGGGACTAGCGGGTCCAAGCTCCTACAATGAGCAGTTCTTC
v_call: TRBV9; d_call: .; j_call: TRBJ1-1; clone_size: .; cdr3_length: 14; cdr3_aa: CASSAFGRGTEAFF; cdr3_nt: TGTGCCAGCAGCGCCTTTGGACGGGGCACTGAAGCTTTCTTT
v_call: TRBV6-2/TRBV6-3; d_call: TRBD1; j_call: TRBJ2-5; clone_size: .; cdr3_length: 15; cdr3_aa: CASSPRDRGSETQYF; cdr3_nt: TGTGCCAGCAGTCCCCGGGACAGGGGTTCAGAGACCCAGTACTTC
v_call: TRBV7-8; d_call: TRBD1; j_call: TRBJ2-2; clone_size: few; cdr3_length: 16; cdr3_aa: CASSLEGQVNTGELFF; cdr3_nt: TGTGCCAGCAGCTTGGAGGGACAGGTCAACACCGGGGAGCTGTTTTTT
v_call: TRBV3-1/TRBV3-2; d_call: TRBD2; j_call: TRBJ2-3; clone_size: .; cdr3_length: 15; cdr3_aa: CASSQGTSITDTQYF; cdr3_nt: TGTGCCAGCAGCCAAGGGACTAGCATAACAGATACGCAGTATTTT
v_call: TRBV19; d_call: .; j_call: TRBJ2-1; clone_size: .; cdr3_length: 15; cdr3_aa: CASSIGGRVVNEQFF; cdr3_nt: TGTGCCAGTAGTATAGGGGGCAGGGTAGTAAATGAGCAGTTCTTC
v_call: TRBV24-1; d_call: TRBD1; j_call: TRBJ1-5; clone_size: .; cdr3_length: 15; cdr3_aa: CATRDRERSNQPQHF; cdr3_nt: TGTGCCACCAGAGACAGGGAGAGGAGCAATCAGCCCCAGCATTTT
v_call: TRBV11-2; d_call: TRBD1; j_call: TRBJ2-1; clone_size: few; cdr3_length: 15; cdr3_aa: CASSLAQGRDNEQFF; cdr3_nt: TGTGCCAGCAGCTTAGCACAGGGGCGCGACAATGAGCAGTTCTTC
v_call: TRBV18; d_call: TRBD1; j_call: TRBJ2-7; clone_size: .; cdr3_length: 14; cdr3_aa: CASSPPGTAYEQYF; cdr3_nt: TGTGCCAGCTCACCACCGGGGACAGCCTACGAGCAGTACTTC
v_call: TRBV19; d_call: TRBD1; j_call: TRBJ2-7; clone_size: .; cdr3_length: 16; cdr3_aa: CASKGQGGTFPTEQYF; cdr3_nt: TGTGCCAGTAAGGGACAGGGGGGGACTTTCCCCACTGAGCAGTACTTC